This TCR beta chain was observed in a study of Graves' ophthalmopathy and Graves' hyperthyroidism. In germline, CDR1 is DFQATT, CDR2 SNEGSKA (reference sequence). This CDR3 has 16 amino acids. V was pared by 3 bases and J by 6 bases, with 8 bases of the junction left unmatched. Points from the study as a whole: A model of 13 signatures distinguished ophthalmopathy from stable hyperthyroidism at under 90% sensitivity and 81.08% specificity. Blood samples also showed most expanded thyroid clonotypes exceeding 0.001 frequency.

This clonotype was recorded many times. Its matching antigen is unknown. Participants with hyperthyroidism, aged 18 to 65, were newly diagnosed with under 2 months' duration. Exclusion applied to patients with other autoimmune diseases, uncontrolled infections, pregnancy or lactation. Scientists amplified the TCR beta CDR3 regions from RNA transcripts. The library came from an HTBI-primed first-round RT-PCR and a second-round multiplex PCR. Using its own MiXCR run on the multiplex PCR reads, TCRdb lists one record per CDR3 protein. This table holds around 590,000 distinct CDR3 sequences, approximately 35% found once.

This receptor was taken from an adult man with Graves' hyperthyroidism. The V gene is TRBV20-1, the J gene TRBJ2-3; 14 bases match TRBD2. Input material: peripheral blood or thyroid tissue (not recorded which). The chain's CDR3 is CSASARTSGRMDTQYF. The CDR3 DNA reads as TGCAGTGCTAGCGCCAGGACTAGCGGGAGGATGGATACGCAGTATTTT.